This is a list of T cell receptor beta chains from one sample in a study of OX40 agonist ivuxolimab in advanced cancers. Repertoires were generated with immunoSEQ multiplex PCR, while TCRdb's copy carries only in-frame clones and drops some. The sample includes some 60,000 clones, roughly 85% of them seen just once. Sample: CD4+ or CD8+ T cells sorted from blood, taken in a trial of the OX40 agonist ivuxolimab. The receptor source for this set is an adult with an advanced solid tumor such as melanoma, head and neck, liver or kidney cancer. Both conserved end residues are part of each CDR3. Each record gives: V gene, D gene, clone size, J gene, CDR3 DNA, CDR3 protein. A D gene is named only where the DNA matches it firmly. Not every row has a clone size; where given, it reads once, few, many or a size class.

TRBV2	-	-	TRBJ2-7	TGTGCCACCCTCCCCATACAGGGCTACGAGCAGTACTTC	CATLPIQGYEQYF
TRBV7-2	-	once	TRBJ2-1	TGTGCCAGCACCTCCCGCCAGGGGGGCTCCTACAATGAGCAGTTCTTC	CASTSRQGGSYNEQFF
TRBV7-6	-	-	TRBJ2-3	TGTGCCAGCAGCTTAGCTCCAGATACGCAGTATTTT	CASSLAPDTQYF
TRBV9	TRBD2	-	TRBJ2-3	TGTGCCAGCACCCCGGGGGTTAGCGGGAGTGGGACAGATACGCAGTATTTT	CASTPGVSGSGTDTQYF
TRBV30	-	-	TRBJ2-7	TGTGCCTGTGGACCTTCCTACGAGCAGTACTTC	CACGPSYEQYF
TRBV4-2	-	-	TRBJ2-7	TGTGCCAGCAGCTTGGATGCCAGCCCCTACGAGCAGTACTTC	CASSLDASPYEQYF
TRBV6-1	-	-	TRBJ2-3	TGTGCCAGCAGAGGGGCCAGGGGGGACACAGATACGCAGTATTTT	CASRGARGDTDTQYF
TRBV5-5	TRBD1	-	TRBJ1-4	TGTGCCAGCAGCTTCGACAGGGCGCGTGAAAAACTGTTTTTT	CASSFDRAREKLFF
TRBV10-1	-	once	TRBJ2-7	TGCGCCAGCAGTGAGTCTGACGGTTACGAGCAGTACTTC	CASSESDGYEQYF
TRBV7-3	-	-	TRBJ2-5	TGTGCCAGCAGCCCAACGGGGAGCGGACAAGAGACCCAGTACTTC	CASSPTGSGQETQYF
TRBV28	-	-	TRBJ1-5	TGTGCCAGCAGTTGGCAGGCAGCTAATCAGCCCCAGCATTTT	CASSWQAANQPQHF
TRBV2	-	-	TRBJ2-5	TGTGCCAGCAGGGAAGCCGAGGCCCAATTCGGAGAGACCCAGTACTTC	CASREAEAQFGETQYF
TRBV5-4	TRBD2	-	TRBJ2-2	TGTGCCAGCAGCCCCGCTGGGCTAGCGGAAAGCACCGGGGAGCTGTTTTTT	CASSPAGLAESTGELFF
TRBV2	-	-	TRBJ1-1	TGTGCCAGCAGTGTTCAGGGCGCGAACACTGAAGCTTTCTTT	CASSVQGANTEAFF
TRBV7-9	TRBD1	-	TRBJ2-1	TGTGCCAGCAGGACCGGGACAGGCGTTTACAATGAGCAGTTCTTC	CASRTGTGVYNEQFF
TRBV6-1	-	-	TRBJ1-1	TGTGCCAGCAGTGAAATGGGCGCGGGGGGGCTTGAAGCTTTCTTT	CASSEMGAGGLEAFF
TRBV20-1	-	few	TRBJ2-3	TGCAGTGCTACAGGAGGGGATACGCAGTATTTT	CSATGGDTQYF
TRBV18	TRBD2	-	TRBJ2-5	TGTGCCAGCTCACCACCAAACGGGCGGGAGGGGACCCAGTACTTC	CASSPPNGREGTQYF
TRBV15	-	-	TRBJ1-5	TGTGCCACCAGCGGGAGCGGTCCCCAGCATTTT	CATSGSGPQHF
TRBV10-2	-	-	TRBJ1-4	TGCGCCAGCAGTGAGGGTAGATATGGAGAACTGTTTTTT	CASSEGRYGELFF
TRBV9	-	-	TRBJ1-1	TGTGCCAGCAGCGTCGCCGGGGGGAACACTGAAGCTTTCTTT	CASSVAGGNTEAFF
TRBV18	-	-	TRBJ1-3	TGTGCCAGCTCACCACCGTCCGGGGTGGACACCATATATTTT	CASSPPSGVDTIYF
TRBV5-4	TRBD2	-	TRBJ2-4	TGTGCCAGCAGCCAAGACGCTAGCGGGGGGGAAAACATTCAGTACTTC	CASSQDASGGENIQYF
TRBV6-5	-	-	TRBJ1-5	TGTGCCAGTTCCAGGGAAAGGGGCAATCAGCCCCAGCATTTT	CASSRERGNQPQHF
TRBV15	-	-	TRBJ2-7	TGTGCCACCAGCGACGGGGACACCCTCTACGAGCAGTACTTC	CATSDGDTLYEQYF
TRBV7-2	-	-	TRBJ2-6	TGTGCCAGCCGGTCTGGGGCCAACGTCCTGACTTTC	CASRSGANVLTF
TRBV13	TRBD1	-	TRBJ1-1	TGTGCCAGCAGCTCTAACAGGGGGCAGAACACTGAAGCTTTCTTT	CASSSNRGQNTEAFF
TRBV5-6	TRBD1	once	TRBJ2-5	TGTGCCAGCAGCTCATATTCCGGGACAGACAAACAAGAGACCCAGTACTTC	CASSSYSGTDKQETQYF
TRBV7-8	TRBD1	-	TRBJ1-1	TGTGCCAGCAGATGGACAGGAGGTGAAGCTTTCTTT	CASRWTGGEAFF
TRBV19	-	-	TRBJ1-4	TGTGCCAGTAGGGTCCTCGCCAGTGGGGCGGGAAAACTGTTTTTT	CASRVLASGAGKLFF
TRBV6-6	TRBD2	-	TRBJ2-5	TGTGCCAGCAGTTACTGGGGAGGGCGGGAAGAGACCCAGTACTTC	CASSYWGGREETQYF
TRBV4-2	TRBD2	-	TRBJ2-3	TGTGCCAGCAGCCAAGAAGTCGGACTAGCGGGAGGGCCAGCAGATACGCAGTATTTT	CASSQEVGLAGGPADTQYF
TRBV9	-	once	TRBJ2-1	TGTGCCAGCAGCGTCGAAGGGTACGAGCAGTTCTTC	CASSVEGYEQFF
TRBV20-1	-	-	TRBJ2-7	TGCAGTGCTATGAACTCCTACGAGCAGTACTTC	CSAMNSYEQYF
TRBV5-4	TRBD1	-	TRBJ2-3	TGTGCCAGCAGCCCAGGGACAGGGGTTGGAACAGATACGCAGTATTTT	CASSPGTGVGTDTQYF
TRBV5-5	-	-	TRBJ1-3	TGTGCCAGCAGCTTGGCAGTCTCTGGAAACACCATATATTTT	CASSLAVSGNTIYF
TRBV6-1	TRBD2	-	TRBJ2-7	TGTGCCAGCAGTGATCGGGGGGAGGGGTTATACGAGCAGTACTTC	CASSDRGEGLYEQYF
TRBV7-9	-	-	TRBJ1-3	TGTGCCAGCAGCTTAGCGAGAGGGGAAATCTCTGGAAACACCATATATTTT	CASSLARGEISGNTIYF
TRBV28	-	-	TRBJ2-1	TGTGCCAGCAGTTTATTTCTAGCGACCAACGGGGATGAGCAGTTCTTC	CASSLFLATNGDEQFF
TRBV7-9	-	once	TRBJ1-4	TGTGCCAGCAGCCCCTTAACAGGGAATGAAAAACTGTTTTTT	CASSPLTGNEKLFF
TRBV7-8	TRBD1	-	TRBJ2-7	TGTGCCAGCAGCGCGCCGGGACAGGGCCTATACGAGCAGTACTTC	CASSAPGQGLYEQYF
TRBV6-5	TRBD1	-	TRBJ2-2	TGTGCCAGCAGTCCGACAGGGGACCACACCGGGGAGCTGTTTTTT	CASSPTGDHTGELFF
TRBV18	TRBD2	-	TRBJ2-2	TGTGCCAGCTCAGCGCGGGGCTCTAGCGGTACGAACACCGGGGAGCTGTTTTTT	CASSARGSSGTNTGELFF
TRBV28	TRBD1	-	TRBJ1-4	TGTGCCAGCAGTCTACTAGAAGGACAGGGTCTAACTAATGAAAAACTGTTTTTT	CASSLLEGQGLTNEKLFF
TRBV6-1	-	-	TRBJ1-4	TGTGCCAGCAGTCCTGACAGTGTGCCGAAACTGTTTTTT	CASSPDSVPKLFF
TRBV30	TRBD2	-	TRBJ2-7	TGTGCCTGGGCGAGCGGGAGCTCCTACGAGCAGTACTTC	CAWASGSSYEQYF
TRBV25-1	TRBD2	-	TRBJ2-7	TGTGCCAGCAGTGAACCCCGCGGGGGGGGCGACGAGCAGTACTTC	CASSEPRGGGDEQYF
TRBV18	TRBD1	-	TRBJ1-5	TGTGCCAGCTCACCGGGACAGGAGAGCAATCAGCCCCAGCATTTT	CASSPGQESNQPQHF
TRBV7-2	-	-	TRBJ1-4	TGTGCCAGCTCCCGGGCGGTGGGTAATGAAAAACTGTTTTTT	CASSRAVGNEKLFF
TRBV19	-	-	TRBJ1-3	TGTGCCAGTACCCAGAGGATCAGGTCTGGAAACACCATATATTTT	CASTQRIRSGNTIYF
TRBV18	-	once	TRBJ2-1	TGTGCCAGCTCACCAGGACAGAGAAGCTCCTACAATGAGCAGTTCTTC	CASSPGQRSSYNEQFF